A selection of T cell receptor beta chains follows, all from one sample in a study of cytomegalovirus exposure and HLA in healthy donors. The repertoire was sequenced with immunoSEQ multiplex PCR; TCRdb's copy has only in-frame clones and lacks some. Of about 140,000 clones listed, 77% are singletons. Source material: PBMCs. The receptors stem from a woman aged 50 to 60 in good health and CMV-seronegative. The CDR3 runs from the conserved cysteine through the conserved F or W. Fields, in order: D gene, V gene, clone size, CDR3 length, J gene, CDR3 DNA, CDR3 protein. A D gene is named only where the DNA matches it firmly. Some rows have no size entry. The others give once, few or many, or a class for an expanded clone.

>NA|TRBV19|NA|14|TRBJ1-1
TGTGCCAGTAGTATAAGACAGGAGAACACTGAAGCTTTCTTT
CASSIRQENTEAFF
>NA|TRBV4-3|NA|14|TRBJ1-5
TGCGCCAGCAGCCAAGGTTTAAAAGGGGTGCCCCAGCATTTT
CASSQGLKGVPQHF
>NA|TRBV11-2|NA|14|TRBJ1-4
TGTGCCAGCAGCTTAGTGCCAGGGGATGAAAAACTGTTTTTT
CASSLVPGDEKLFF
>NA|TRBV6-5|NA|13|TRBJ1-1
TGTGCCAGCAGAACAGGGTGGAACACTGAAGCTTTCTTT
CASRTGWNTEAFF
>NA|TRBV2|NA|16|TRBJ2-7
TGTGCCAACCGGGACAGACGCGAACAACGGGGGTGGGAGCAGTACTTC
CANRDRREQRGWEQYF
>TRBD1|TRBV4-2|NA|18|TRBJ2-7
TGTGCCAGCAGCCAAGAAAGATTCTCGGGACAGGGGGCTCGGGAGCAGTACTTC
CASSQERFSGQGAREQYF
>NA|TRBV29-1|NA|13|TRBJ1-2
TGCAGCGTTGAAGATCTAAATCGGGGGGGCTACACCTTC
CSVEDLNRGGYTF
>NA|TRBV11-2|NA|16|TRBJ2-1
TGTGCCAGCAGCTTAGAAGGCGGGGAGACTAACAATGAGCAGTTCTTC
CASSLEGGETNNEQFF
>TRBD1|TRBV7-8|NA|14|TRBJ2-5
TGTGCCAGCAGCTTACGACAGGGCTTAGAGACCCAGTACTTC
CASSLRQGLETQYF
>NA|TRBV15|NA|18|TRBJ1-6
TGTGCCACCAGCAGAGGGGGGCAGGGGAGCTCCTATAATTCACCCCTCCACTTT
CATSRGGQGSSYNSPLHF
>TRBD1|TRBV27|once|14|TRBJ2-2
TGTGCCAGCAGTTTTGACAGGGATATAGGGGAGCTGTTTTTT
CASSFDRDIGELFF
>TRBD1|TRBV6-6|NA|12|TRBJ1-2
TGTGCCAGCAGACCAGGGGGTCATGGCTACACCTTC
CASRPGGHGYTF
>TRBD1|TRBV9|NA|15|TRBJ1-5
TGTGCCAGCAGCGTAGGACAGGGCGGCAATCAGCCCCAGCATTTT
CASSVGQGGNQPQHF
>TRBD2|TRBV7-9|NA|15|TRBJ2-3
TGTGCCAGCAGTCCGGGACTAGCGGAAACAGATACGCAGTATTTT
CASSPGLAETDTQYF
>NA|TRBV5-6|NA|12|TRBJ1-2
TGTGCCAGCAGCCCCGCCCGGTATGGCTACACCTTC
CASSPARYGYTF
>TRBD1|TRBV14|NA|14|TRBJ2-2
TGTGCCAGCAGCCAATCAAGGGGGCCCGGGGAGCTGTTTTTT
CASSQSRGPGELFF
>TRBD1|TRBV7-9|once|13|TRBJ1-2
TGTGCCAGCCGGGACCGGGACAGTCATGGCTACACCTTC
CASRDRDSHGYTF
>NA|TRBV27|NA|15|TRBJ1-1
TGTGCCAGCAGTTTGGGGCGAAACATGAACACTGAAGCTTTCTTT
CASSLGRNMNTEAFF
>NA|TRBV19|NA|13|TRBJ1-4
TGTGCCAGTAGTGGAGGGGTTCGGGAAAAACTGTTTTTT
CASSGGVREKLFF
>NA|TRBV5-1|NA|16|TRBJ2-2
TGCGCCAGCAGCCCTACGGGCAGGGGTTTAACCGGGGAGCTGTTTTTT
CASSPTGRGLTGELFF
>NA|TRBV14|few|13|TRBJ1-1
TGTGCCAGCAGCTCAACAGCGAACACTGAAGCTTTCTTT
CASSSTANTEAFF
>NA|TRBV6-1|NA|15|TRBJ1-1
TGTGCCAGCAGTGAAATTGACAGCCCGAACACTGAAGCTTTCTTT
CASSEIDSPNTEAFF
>TRBD1|TRBV5-6|few|16|TRBJ2-2
TGTGCCAGCAGCTTGTACAGGGGCGAGGTCACCGGGGAGCTGTTTTTT
CASSLYRGEVTGELFF
>TRBD1|TRBV19|NA|14|TRBJ1-2
TGTGCCAGTAGCCCTTCCGACAGGGGCTATGGCTACACCTTC
CASSPSDRGYGYTF
>NA|TRBV10-3|NA|14|TRBJ2-7
TGTGCCATCACTAAAACGTCGGACAGACACGAGCAGTGCTTC
CAITKTSDRHEQCF
>NA|TRBV6-6|once|14|TRBJ1-5
TGTGCCAGCAGTTACCATACTGCGATTCAGCCCCAGCATTTT
CASSYHTAIQPQHF
>NA|TRBV5-8|NA|14|TRBJ2-7
TGTGCCAGCAGCTTGGTTGGGAGCTCCTACGAGCAGTACTTC
CASSLVGSSYEQYF
>TRBD2|TRBV4-1|NA|18|TRBJ2-3
TGCGCCAGCAGCCAAGGCGGATTAGCGGGGGGCCGCACAGATACGCAGTATTTT
CASSQGGLAGGRTDTQYF
>TRBD1|TRBV2|NA|15|TRBJ2-7
TGTGCCAGCAGAACTAGACAGGGTGCCTCCTACGAGCAGTACTTC
CASRTRQGASYEQYF
>TRBD1|TRBV10-3|NA|13|TRBJ2-7
TGTGCCATCAGTGGGGGGACAGGGAACGAGCAGTACTTC
CAISGGTGNEQYF
>NA|TRBV5-1|few|14|TRBJ1-1
TGCGCCAGCAGCGGTAAGACAGGAACCACTGAAGCTTTCTTT
CASSGKTGTTEAFF
>TRBD1|TRBV27|NA|17|TRBJ1-2
TGTGCCAGCAGTCCGACGGACGGACAGGGGCTTTCGGGAGGCTACACCTTC
CASSPTDGQGLSGGYTF
>NA|TRBV15|NA|13|TRBJ1-4
TGTGCCACCAGCAGAGACGGTGGTGAAAAACTGTTTTTT
CATSRDGGEKLFF
>TRBD1|TRBV7-8|NA|16|TRBJ1-4
TGTGCCAGCAGACTCGACAGGGAGATGACTAATGAAAAACTGTTTTTT
CASRLDREMTNEKLFF
>TRBD1|TRBV29-1|NA|16|TRBJ1-2
TGCAGCGTTGACACAATTCCGGGACAGGGGTACTATGGCTACACCTTC
CSVDTIPGQGYYGYTF
>TRBD2|TRBV7-9|NA|16|TRBJ2-1
TGTGCCAGCAGCCGCCGGGGACTAGCGGAAGCAAATGAGCAGTTCTTC
CASSRRGLAEANEQFF
>TRBD1|TRBV7-9|NA|13|TRBJ1-4
TGTGCCAGCAGCTCAGGGACAGAGGAAAAACTGTTTTTT
CASSSGTEEKLFF
>NA|TRBV30|few|13|TRBJ1-2
TGTGCCTGGAGTGCCGGCAGGGTGCATGGCTACACCTTC
CAWSAGRVHGYTF
>NA|TRBV11-2|medium-sized|14|TRBJ1-4
TGTGCCAGCAGCTTAGTTGGGGGGGATGAAAAACTGTTTTTT
CASSLVGGDEKLFF
>TRBD1|TRBV7-2|few|15|TRBJ2-7
TGTGCCAGCAGCCCCGAGGGACAGCCATCCTACGAGCAGTACTTC
CASSPEGQPSYEQYF
>NA|TRBV7-2|NA|13|TRBJ1-2
TGTGCCAGCAGCTTAAGCAGGGACTATGGCTACACCTTC
CASSLSRDYGYTF
>NA|TRBV6-5|NA|15|TRBJ1-1
TGTGCCAGCAGACCCGGACATGCAATGAACACTGAAGCTTTCTTT
CASRPGHAMNTEAFF